The present T cell receptor (beta chain) was sequenced within a study of blood T cells in healthy people across ages. Primers used in a second PCR of about 6 to 12 cycles were a sample-barcoded 5' primer and a J-beta primer mix. TCRdb reanalysed the 5' RACE reads using MiXCR and keeps one entry per CDR3 protein. Of about 720,000 distinct CDR3 sequences in the sample, about 20% were seen once. Concerning this clonotype: The antigen is undetermined.

The study, taken as a whole, reports: What prevented conclusive comparison of naive and antigen-experienced cells was that PBMCs were unsorted.

Material for sequencing was blood. The receptor was derived from an older man in good health.

CDR3 coding DNA: TGTGCTAGTGGTTTGTCGGAGTTCACTGAAGCTTTCTTT. Encoded protein: CASGLSEFTEAFF. This rearrangement joins TRBV12-5 to TRBJ1-1, with D hard to call. Trimming took off 2 bases at V and 4 bases at J, with 8 bases between the two ends. Per the germline V gene, CDR1 is LGHNT and CDR2 is FRNRAP. CDR3 size: 13 residues.